These 8 T cell receptor beta chains were all obtained from the same sample, sequenced in a study of CD8+CD57+ T cells in acquired aplastic anemia. Genomic DNA provided the template from which TCR beta VDJ and CDR3 profiles were obtained. Using its own MiXCR run on the reads, TCRdb lists one record per CDR3 protein. The sample has about 130,000 distinct CDR3 sequences, 48% seen once. Sequencing used sorted CD4+, CD8+, or CD8+CD57+ T cells (not recorded which) from PBMCs. The receptors shown here come from a human donor in good health, serving as a control.

The table lists this clonotype with many counts. This chain uses TRBV29-1 with TRBJ2-2; 13 nucleotides line up with TRBD2. The CDR3 has 15 amino acids. CDR1 and CDR2 from the germline V gene are SQVTM and ANQGSEA. CDR3 sequence reads: CQLLAGGPSTGELFF. CDR3 in DNA: TGCCAGCTACTAGCGGGGGGGCCGAGCACCGGGGAGCTGTTTTTT.

This clonotype was seen repeatedly, ten times or more. V gene TRBV24-1 combines with J gene TRBJ2-3, with 8 positions matching TRBD2. CDR1 and CDR2 (germline): KGHDR, SFDVKD. The CDR3 contains 16 residues. With V trimmed by 4 bases and J by 1 base, 6 bases remained unmatched. The CDR3 loop reads CATSDYKAGGTDTQYF. CDR3 nucleotide sequence: TGTGCCACCAGTGACTATAAAGCGGGGGGCACAGATACGCAGTATTTT.

This clonotype was counted ten times or more. This sequence joins TRBV30 and TRBJ1-1, with D perhaps TRBD1 (6 bases). Deletions cut 3 bases from V and 6 bases from J, with 14 bases between. This CDR3 has 13 amino acids. Germline CDR1 and CDR2: GTSNPN and SVGIG (reference sequence). The CDR3 DNA reads as TGTGCCTGGAGAACAGGGTGGGTCTCTGAAGCTTTCTTT. Translating it yields CAWRTGWVSEAFF.

The V gene is TRBV12-3 or TRBV12-4, the J gene TRBJ1-1; D uncertain. CDR3 length equals 14 residues. Trimming pared 2 bases from V and 0 bases from J, leaving 7 bases between. The CDR3 coding sequence is TGTGCCAGCAGTTTATCTGTCGTGAACACTGAAGCTTTCTTT. This translates into CASSLSVVNTEAFF.

This chain links TRBV11-2 with TRBJ2-5, with 8 bases lining up with TRBD2. The DNA end favors TRBJ2-7, so the J call may be wrong. Germline V gives CDR1 SGHAT, CDR2 FQNNGV. The CDR3 extends over 15 amino acids. The CDR3 coding sequence is TGTGCCAGCAAACTCGGGGGGGCCGATCTGAACGAGCAGTACTTC. Translating gives CASKLGGADLNEQYF.

This sequence joins TRBV7-6 and TRBJ2-2; tentative D call: TRBD2 (6 bases). V dropped 3 bases and J dropped 2 bases, with 13 bases sitting between them. The CDR3 is made up of 16 amino acids. Looked up from germline, CDR1 is SGHVS and CDR2 is FNYEAQ. The CDR3 DNA sequence: TGTGCCAGCAGCTTCCCCGCCGGGGGTAACACCGGGGAGCTGTTTTTT. Residues: CASSFPAGGNTGELFF. The whole variable domain, remainder taken from reference TRBV7-6 and TRBJ2-2, is GAGVSQSPRYKVTKRGQDVALRCDPISGHVSLYWYRQALGQGPEFLTYFNYEAQQDKSGLPNDRFSAERPEGSISTLTIQRTEQRDSAMYRCASSFPAGGNTGELFFGEGSRLTVL.

The gene calls are TRBV19 and TRBJ2-7; D unresolved. The V gene's germline CDR1 is LNHDA and CDR2 SQIVND (reference sequence). Trimming left V 1 base short and J 3 bases short, with 7 bases between. The CDR3 runs to 13 residues. Here the CDR3 reads CASSIGSLYEQYF. CDR3 nucleotide sequence: TGTGCCAGTAGTATAGGCAGTCTCTACGAGCAGTACTTC.

In regard to this clonotype: Mismatch with germline at one junction end may stem from a read error. V gene TRBV12-3 or TRBV12-4 combines with J gene TRBJ1-2; no clear D. This CDR3 spans 14 amino acids. As DNA, the CDR3 is TGTGCCATCAGTGTGTCAGGATCTAACTATGGCTACACCTTC. Protein product: CAISVSGSNYGYTF.